This T cell receptor beta chain was captured in a study of Graves' ophthalmopathy and Graves' hyperthyroidism (dated by TCRdb to 2016 to 2019). Notes on the research overall: Peripheral blood samples were taken at the time of initial diagnosis, before any treatment was given. The study used signatures of the TCR beta repertoire to tell Graves' ophthalmopathy apart from Graves' hyperthyroidism and to predict which patients would progress to ophthalmopathy. In total, 120 to 150 blood samples were TCR-sequenced: 40 to 45 ophthalmopathy, around 75 hyperthyroidism and around 17 hyperthyroidism-to-ophthalmopathy patients. To explore V-J signatures distinguishing ophthalmopathy from hyperthyroidism, a discovery set of about a hundred patients (fewer than 45 ophthalmopathy, 57 stable hyperthyroidism) was enrolled. An independent validation cohort was composed of approximately 19 hyperthyroidism patients and over 15 patients who later progressed from hyperthyroidism to ophthalmopathy. In five to seven hyperthyroidism patients, T-cell repertoires of thyroid tissue and blood were compared. Once sampling was done, hyperthyroidism patients were given methimazole at a starting dose of 30 mg daily, while ophthalmopathy patients were given high-dose intravenous methylprednisolone. The 100 discovery patients were randomly divided into training and test sets at a 7:3 ratio.

V is cut by 2 bases and J by 2 bases, and the space between the germline ends is 16 bases. CDR1 and CDR2 are drawn from the germline V gene: SGHAT, FQNNGV. Inclusive of the bounding cysteine and phenylalanine, the CDR3 is 16 residues long. Just the 48-base CDR3 DNA is kept, in frame starting at base 1. TCR beta CDR3 regions were amplified from RNA transcripts for repertoire sequencing. The first round of RT-PCR was done with HTBI primers and the Qiagen OneStep RT-PCR kit, and was followed by a second round of multiplex PCR, then size selection and purification. Sequencing of the libraries was carried out on an Illumina HiSeq2000 in paired-end mode with 100 bp reads. Per the original workflow: SOAPnuke was used to process the reads, removing any read that contained adapters or uncalled bases, had a mean Phred below 15, or lacked an exact match to the constant primer or identifier. COPE v1.2.5 was used to merge high-quality paired reads. Unique nucleotide sequences were defined as clonotypes and aligned to IMGT TRB V, D and J references using MiTCR v1.1. Only V-J combinations with frequency above 0.0001 were analysed, covering 98% to 99.2% of repertoires. For each V-J combination, a TCR clonal expansion and chaos score was defined as the ratio of F50 clonal expansion to chaos observed in the TCRdist matrix. Welch's t-statistics and random forest were used to reduce the features to about 12 V-J combinations, which were then used as input to a naive Bayes classifier. The similarity between thyroid and blood repertoires was quantified using the Morisita-Horn index. TCRdb took the public reads, trimmed them with fastp at Q25, ran MiXCR for clone calling and kept in-frame beta chains. One record per CDR3 amino acid sequence lists the most common genes and DNA. TCRdb's processing, not the study's, gives the V and J calls here. Here the sample has hundreds of thousands of distinct CDR3 sequences; about a fifth occur a single time. Jointly, the top ten make up around 6.5% of the sample.

A remark on this clonotype: No antigen is known for it. The record has no base qualities; no much larger clone is one base away.

Stable hyperthyroidism was defined as no progression to ophthalmopathy within 18 months of follow-up. Hyperthyroidism patients were newly diagnosed, were aged 18 to 65 years, and had a disease duration under 2 months. Patients were excluded if they had other autoimmune diseases, uncontrolled infections, pregnancy or lactation. Diagnosis relied on clinical symptoms, serum thyroxine, TRAb, thyroid ultrasound and orbital computed tomography. PBMCs were isolated from roughly 10 ml of fresh peripheral blood by Ficoll-Paque density gradient centrifugation. Total RNA was extracted with Trizol reagent and quality-checked on an Agilent 2100 Bioanalyzer. Broader findings and caveats from the paper: No statistical method was used to predetermine the sample size, and group allocation was not hidden from the investigators. In validation, the model predicted ophthalmopathy progression with over 60% sensitivity and about 77% specificity; some 13 predicted patients were CT-confirmed with GO in a median of approximately 6.5 months. In cross-validation, the 13-signature model distinguished ophthalmopathy from stable hyperthyroidism with approximately 90% sensitivity and about 81% specificity, while in the test set the corresponding values were 80% and 75%. Among expanded thyroid clonotypes with frequency above 0.001, most also showed up in blood, which suggests that blood repertoires may reflect the thyroid immune response.

The source of this sequence is a woman in her late teens or twenties with stable Graves' hyperthyroidism. Some clones in this sample may be carry-over from other donors' samples. Donor details come from another sample of the same person, matched by shared clones. The sample consisted of peripheral blood. The chain couples TRBV11-2 to TRBJ2-7; a tentative D call is TRBD1 (5 bases match). The CDR3 reads CASSLKGSLPPYEQYF. The nucleotide sequence reads as follows: TGTGCCAGCAGCTTAAAGGGGTCCCTGCCCCCCTACGAGCAGTACTTC.